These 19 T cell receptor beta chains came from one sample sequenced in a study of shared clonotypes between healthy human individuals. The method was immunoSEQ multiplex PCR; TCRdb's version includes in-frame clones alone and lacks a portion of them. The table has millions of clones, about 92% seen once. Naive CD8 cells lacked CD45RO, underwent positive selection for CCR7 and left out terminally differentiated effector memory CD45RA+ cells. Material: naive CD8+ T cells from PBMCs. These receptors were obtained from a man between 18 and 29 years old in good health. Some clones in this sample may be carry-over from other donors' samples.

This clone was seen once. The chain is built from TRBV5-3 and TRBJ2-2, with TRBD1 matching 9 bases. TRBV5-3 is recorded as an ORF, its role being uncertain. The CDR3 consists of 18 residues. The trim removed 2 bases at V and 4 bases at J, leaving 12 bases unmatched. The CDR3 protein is CARSFYRDRVKSTGELFF. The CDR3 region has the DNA TGTGCCAGAAGCTTCTACCGGGACAGGGTAAAGAGCACCGGGGAGCTGTTTTTT.

The CDR3 sequence is CASSLATRDTSSYNEQFF. The CDR3 region has the DNA TGCGCCAGCAGCTTGGCAACTCGGGACACCAGCTCCTACAATGAGCAGTTCTTC. The V and J genes are TRBV5-1 and TRBJ2-1, with TRBD1 as a possible D gene (6 bases). CDR3 size: 18 residues. Trimming stripped 0 bases from V and 0 bases from J, with 16 bases between. The germline V gene encodes CDR1 SGHRS and CDR2 YFSETQ.

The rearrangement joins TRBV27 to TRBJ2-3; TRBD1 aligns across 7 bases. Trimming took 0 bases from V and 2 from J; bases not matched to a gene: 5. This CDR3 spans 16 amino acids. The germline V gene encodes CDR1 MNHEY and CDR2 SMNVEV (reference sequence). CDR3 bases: TGTGCCAGCAGTTTATCCTCAGGGGGATTCACAGATACGCAGTATTTT. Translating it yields CASSLSSGGFTDTQYF.

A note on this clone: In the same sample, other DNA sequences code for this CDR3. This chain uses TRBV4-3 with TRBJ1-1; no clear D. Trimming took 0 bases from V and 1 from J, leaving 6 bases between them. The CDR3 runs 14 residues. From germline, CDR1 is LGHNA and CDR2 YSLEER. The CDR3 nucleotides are TGCGCCAGCAGCCAAGATACCGGGAACACTGAAGCTTTCTTT. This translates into CASSQDTGNTEAFF.

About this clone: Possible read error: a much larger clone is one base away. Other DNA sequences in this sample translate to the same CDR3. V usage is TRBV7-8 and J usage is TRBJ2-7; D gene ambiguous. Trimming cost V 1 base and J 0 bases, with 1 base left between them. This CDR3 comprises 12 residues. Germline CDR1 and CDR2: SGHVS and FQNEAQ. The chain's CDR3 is CASSLGSYEQYF. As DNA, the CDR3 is TGTGCCAGCAGCTTAGGCTCCTACGAGCAGTACTTC.

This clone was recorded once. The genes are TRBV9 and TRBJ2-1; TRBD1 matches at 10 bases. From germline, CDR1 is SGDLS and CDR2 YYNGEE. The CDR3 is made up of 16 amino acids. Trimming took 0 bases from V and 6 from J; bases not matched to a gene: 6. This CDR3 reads CASSVAGTGVFNEQFF. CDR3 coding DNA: TGTGCCAGCAGCGTAGCCGGGACAGGGGTTTTCAATGAGCAGTTCTTC.

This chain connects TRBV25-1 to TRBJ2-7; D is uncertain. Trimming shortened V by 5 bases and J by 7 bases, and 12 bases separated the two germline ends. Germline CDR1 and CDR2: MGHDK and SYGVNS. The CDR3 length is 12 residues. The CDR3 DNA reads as TGTGCCAGCAGTAACACTCGGGTTGAGCAGTACTTC. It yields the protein CASSNTRVEQYF.

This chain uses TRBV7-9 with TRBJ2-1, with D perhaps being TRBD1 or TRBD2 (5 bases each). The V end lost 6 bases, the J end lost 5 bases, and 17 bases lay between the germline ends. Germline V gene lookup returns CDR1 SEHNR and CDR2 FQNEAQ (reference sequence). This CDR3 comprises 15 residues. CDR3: CASSLGVGIHNEQFF. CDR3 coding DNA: TGTGCCAGCAGTCTGGGGGTAGGGATCCACAATGAGCAGTTCTTC.

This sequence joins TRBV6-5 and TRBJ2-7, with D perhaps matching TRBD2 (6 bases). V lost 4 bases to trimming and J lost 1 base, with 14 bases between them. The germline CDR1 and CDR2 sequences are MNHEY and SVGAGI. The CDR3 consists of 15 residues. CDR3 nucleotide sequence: TGTGCCAGCAGTTTGGGGCGGGGTGGGTCCTACGAGCAGTACTTC. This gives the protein CASSLGRGGSYEQYF.

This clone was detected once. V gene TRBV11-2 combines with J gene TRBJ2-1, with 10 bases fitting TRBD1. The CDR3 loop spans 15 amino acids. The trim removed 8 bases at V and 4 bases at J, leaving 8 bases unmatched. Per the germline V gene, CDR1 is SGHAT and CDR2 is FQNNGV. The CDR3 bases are TGTGCCAGCGAAAACTTGGGACAGGGGTACAATGAGCAGTTCTTC. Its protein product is CASENLGQGYNEQFF.

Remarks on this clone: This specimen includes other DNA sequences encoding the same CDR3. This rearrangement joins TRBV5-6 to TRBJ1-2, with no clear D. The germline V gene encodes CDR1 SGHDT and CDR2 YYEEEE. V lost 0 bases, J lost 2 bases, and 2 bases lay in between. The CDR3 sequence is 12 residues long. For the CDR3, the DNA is TGTGCCAGCAGCTTGGCCAACTATGGCTACACCTTC. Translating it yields CASSLANYGYTF.

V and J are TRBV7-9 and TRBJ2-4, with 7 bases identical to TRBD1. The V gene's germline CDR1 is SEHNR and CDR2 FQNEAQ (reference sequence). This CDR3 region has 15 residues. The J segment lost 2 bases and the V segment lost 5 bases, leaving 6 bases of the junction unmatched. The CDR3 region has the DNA TGTGCCAGCAGCGGAGACAGGGCGACCAAAAACATTCAGTACTTC. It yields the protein CASSGDRATKNIQYF.

CDR3 sequence reads: CASSLSSRGIPMNTEAFF. CDR3 bases: TGTGCCAGCAGTTTATCGTCCCGGGGGATCCCGATGAACACTGAAGCTTTCTTT. This chain joins TRBV27 and TRBJ1-1; perhaps TRBD1 as D (5 bases). V lost 0 bases, J lost 0 bases, and 17 bases lay in between. The V gene's germline CDR1 is MNHEY and CDR2 SMNVEV (reference sequence). The CDR3 totals 18 residues.

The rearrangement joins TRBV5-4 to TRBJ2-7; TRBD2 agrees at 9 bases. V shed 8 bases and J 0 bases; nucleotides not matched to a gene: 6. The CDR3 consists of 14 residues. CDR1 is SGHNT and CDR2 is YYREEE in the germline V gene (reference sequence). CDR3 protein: CASEREDSSYEQYF. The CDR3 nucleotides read TGTGCCAGTGAGCGGGAGGACAGCTCCTACGAGCAGTACTTC.

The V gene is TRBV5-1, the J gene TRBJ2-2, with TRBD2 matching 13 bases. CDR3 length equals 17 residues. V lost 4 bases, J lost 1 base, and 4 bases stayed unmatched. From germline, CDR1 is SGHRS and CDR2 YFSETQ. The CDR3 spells CASSRGLAGENTGELFF. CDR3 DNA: TGCGCCAGCAGCCGCGGACTAGCGGGAGAGAACACCGGGGAGCTGTTTTTT.

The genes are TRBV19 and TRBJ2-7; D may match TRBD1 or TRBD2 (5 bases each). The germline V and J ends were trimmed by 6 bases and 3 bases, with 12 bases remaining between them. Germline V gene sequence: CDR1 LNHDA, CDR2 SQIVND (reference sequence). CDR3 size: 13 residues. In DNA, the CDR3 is TGTGCCAGTAGCCCGGGACGCCTCTACGAGCAGTACTTC. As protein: CASSPGRLYEQYF.

DNA for the CDR3: TGTGCCAGCAGCTCCCTGGGTGCGGGAGGGCCCGCAGATACGCAGTATTTT. Its translation: CASSSLGAGGPADTQYF. The rearrangement joins TRBV7-9 to TRBJ2-3; 9 bases agree with TRBD2. CDR3 length: 17 amino acids. J gave up 4 bases and V 4 bases, and 12 bases lay outside the gene matches. In germline, CDR1 is SEHNR, CDR2 FQNEAQ (reference sequence).

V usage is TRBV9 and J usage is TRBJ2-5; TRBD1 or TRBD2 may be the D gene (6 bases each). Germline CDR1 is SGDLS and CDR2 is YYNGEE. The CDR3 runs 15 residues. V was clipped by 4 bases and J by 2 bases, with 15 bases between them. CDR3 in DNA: TGTGCCAGCAGCTCCGGGAGAGGGGGGCAAGAGACCCAGTACTTC. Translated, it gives CASSSGRGGQETQYF.

This CDR3 is CASSETGFAYEQYF. The CDR3 coding sequence is TGTGCCAGCAGCGAAACGGGGTTCGCCTACGAGCAGTACTTC. V is TRBV7-9 and J is TRBJ2-7; D is possibly TRBD2 (5 bases). Between the trimmed V and J ends, which lost 5 bases and 2 bases, there was a span of 13 bases. There are 14 residues in the CDR3. CDR1 and CDR2 (germline): SEHNR, FQNEAQ (reference sequence). Filled out from reference TRBV7-9 and TRBJ2-7, the complete variable domain reads DTGVSQNPRHKITKRGQNVTFRCDPISEHNRLYWYRQTLGQGPEFLTYFQNEAQLEKSRLLSDRFSAERPKGSFSTLEIQRTEQGDSAMYLCASSETGFAYEQYFGPGTRLTVT.